The 3 T cell receptor beta chains below were found in one sample sequenced in a study of T cell changes during pregnancy in multiple sclerosis. Assay: immunoSEQ multiplex PCR; the TCRdb copy retains only in-frame clones and omits some. The sample includes about 40,000 clones, 91% of them seen just once. The source material was CD8+ T cells from peripheral blood mononuclear cells, sampled before pregnancy. Receptors originate from a female donor with multiple sclerosis, enrolled in a pregnancy study.

J is TRBJ2-1 and V is TRBV2; maybe TRBD2 (5 bases). The V end lost 5 bases, the J end lost 8 bases, and 10 bases lay between the germline ends. Germline V CDR1 and CDR2: SNHLY, FYNNEI. This CDR3 is 12 amino acids long. CDR3 protein: CASSLLGHEQFF. For the CDR3, the DNA is TGTGCCAGCAGTCTACTAGGCCATGAGCAGTTCTTC.

The CDR3 region has the DNA TGTGCCAGCAGCTTAGGGGCTCGGGAGGCCCAGTACTTC. Translated: CASSLGAREAQYF. The rearrangement joins TRBV7-6 to TRBJ2-5; 7 bases match TRBD2. The ends lost 1 base at V and 9 bases at J; junction bases unmatched: 5. Germline loops: CDR1 SGHVS, CDR2 FNYEAQ. This CDR3 spans 13 amino acids.

Turning to this clone: Other nucleotide sequences from this sample produce the same CDR3. The rearrangement uses TRBV6-1 and TRBJ2-3, with 11 bases identical to TRBD2. The CDR3 runs 15 residues. The J segment lost 4 bases and the V segment lost 2 bases, leaving 2 bases of the junction unmatched. Germline V CDR1 and CDR2: MNHNS, SASEGT. The CDR3 here is CASSELAGGPDTQYF. Here the CDR3 DNA reads TGTGCCAGCAGTGAACTAGCGGGAGGTCCAGATACGCAGTATTTT.